The clone carrying this TCR beta chain was detected a few times. The CDR3 extends over 18 amino acids. J gave up 0 bases and V 3 bases, and 8 bases lay outside the gene matches. The germline CDR1 and CDR2 sequences are LGHNA and YNFKEQ. This specimen belongs to a study of blood T cells in healthy people across ages. For the second PCR, which ran for roughly 7 to 11 cycles, a sample-barcoded 5' primer and a J-beta primer mix were used. TCRdb analysed the 5' RACE reads with MiXCR anew, one entry per CDR3 protein. The profile covers around 850,000 distinct CDR3 sequences, with roughly 35% appearing a single time and around 13% taken by the ten largest.

This TCR was recovered from a man younger than 35 in good health. Material: blood. The V gene is TRBV4-2, the J gene TRBJ2-2; TRBD2 matches at 9 bases. Written as DNA, the CDR3 is TGTGCCAGCAGCCAGATTAGCGGGAGAATCGCGAACACCGGGGAGCTGTTTTTT. This sequence encodes CASSQISGRIANTGELFF.